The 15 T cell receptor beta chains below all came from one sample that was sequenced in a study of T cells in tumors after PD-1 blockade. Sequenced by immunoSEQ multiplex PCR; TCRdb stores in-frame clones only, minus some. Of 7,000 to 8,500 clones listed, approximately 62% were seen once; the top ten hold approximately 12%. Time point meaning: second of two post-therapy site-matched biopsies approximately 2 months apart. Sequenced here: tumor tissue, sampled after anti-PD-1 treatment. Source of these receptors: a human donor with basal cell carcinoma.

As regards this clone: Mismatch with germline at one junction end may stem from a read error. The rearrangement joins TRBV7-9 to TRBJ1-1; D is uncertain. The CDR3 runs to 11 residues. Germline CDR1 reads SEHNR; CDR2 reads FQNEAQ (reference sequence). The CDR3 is CASSFNSEAFF. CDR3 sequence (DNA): TGTGCCAGCAGCTTTAACAGTGAAGCTTTCTTT.

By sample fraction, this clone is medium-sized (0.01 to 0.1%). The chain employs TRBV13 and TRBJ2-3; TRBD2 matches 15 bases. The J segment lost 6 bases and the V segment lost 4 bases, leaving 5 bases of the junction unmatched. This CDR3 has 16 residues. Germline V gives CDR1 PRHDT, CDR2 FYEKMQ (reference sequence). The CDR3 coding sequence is TGTGCCAGCAGCTACATGGGACTAGCGGGGGGCGATACGCAGTATTTT. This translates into CASSYMGLAGGDTQYF.

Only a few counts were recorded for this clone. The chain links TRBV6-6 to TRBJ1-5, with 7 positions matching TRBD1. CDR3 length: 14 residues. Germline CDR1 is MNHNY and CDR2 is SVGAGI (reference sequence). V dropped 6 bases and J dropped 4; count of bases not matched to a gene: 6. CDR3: CASRTTGQNQPQHF. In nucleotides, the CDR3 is TGTGCCAGCAGAACGACAGGGCAGAATCAGCCCCAGCATTTT.

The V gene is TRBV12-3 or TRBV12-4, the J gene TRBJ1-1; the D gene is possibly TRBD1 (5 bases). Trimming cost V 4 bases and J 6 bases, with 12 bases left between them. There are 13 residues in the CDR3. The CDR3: CASSSPGTSEAFF. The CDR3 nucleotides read TGTGCCAGCAGTTCCCCTGGGACGTCTGAAGCTTTCTTT.

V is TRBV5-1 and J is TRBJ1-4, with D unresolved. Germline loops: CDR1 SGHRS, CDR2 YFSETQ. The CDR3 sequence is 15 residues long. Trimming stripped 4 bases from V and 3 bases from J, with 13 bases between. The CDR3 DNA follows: TGCGCCAGCAGCCGCCGTTGGGAGGCTAATGAAAAACTGTTTTTT. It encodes CASSRRWEANEKLFF.

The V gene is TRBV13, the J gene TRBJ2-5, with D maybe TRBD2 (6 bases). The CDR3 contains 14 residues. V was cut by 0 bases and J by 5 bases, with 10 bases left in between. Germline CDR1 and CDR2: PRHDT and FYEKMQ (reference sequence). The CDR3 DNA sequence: TGTGCCAGCAGCTTAGGGGGAGGAGGTGAGACCCAGTACTTC. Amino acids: CASSLGGGGETQYF.

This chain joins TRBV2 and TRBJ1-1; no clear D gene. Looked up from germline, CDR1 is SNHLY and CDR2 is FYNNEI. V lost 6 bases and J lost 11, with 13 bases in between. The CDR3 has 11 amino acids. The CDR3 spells CASSRTLGAFF. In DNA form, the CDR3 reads TGTGCCAGCAGCAGGACTCTCGGGGCTTTCTTT.

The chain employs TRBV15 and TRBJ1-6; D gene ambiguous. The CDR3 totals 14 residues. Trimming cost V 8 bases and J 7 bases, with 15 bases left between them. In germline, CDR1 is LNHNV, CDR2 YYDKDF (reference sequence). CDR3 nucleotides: TGTGCCACCGGTCGAAAATACGAAAATTCACCCCTCCACTTT. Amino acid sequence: CATGRKYENSPLHF.

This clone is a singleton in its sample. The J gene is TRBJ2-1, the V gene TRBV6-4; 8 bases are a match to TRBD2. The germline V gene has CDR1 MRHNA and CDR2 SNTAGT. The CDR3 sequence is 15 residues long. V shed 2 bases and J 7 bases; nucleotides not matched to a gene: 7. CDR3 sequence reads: CASSDGSGGYNEQFF. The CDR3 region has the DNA TGTGCCAGCAGTGACGGAAGCGGGGGTTATAATGAGCAGTTCTTC.

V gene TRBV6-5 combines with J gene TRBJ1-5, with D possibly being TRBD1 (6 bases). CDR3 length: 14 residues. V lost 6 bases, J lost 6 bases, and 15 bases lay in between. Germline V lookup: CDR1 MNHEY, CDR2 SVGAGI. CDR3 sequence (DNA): TGTGCCAGCAGCGTGAGGGGGAGGGGTCAGCCCCAGCATTTT. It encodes CASSVRGRGQPQHF.

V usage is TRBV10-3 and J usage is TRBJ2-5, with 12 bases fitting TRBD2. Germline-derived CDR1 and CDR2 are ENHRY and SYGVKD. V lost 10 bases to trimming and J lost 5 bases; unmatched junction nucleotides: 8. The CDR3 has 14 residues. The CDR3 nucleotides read TGTGCCACCCGACTAGCGGGGGAAGGGGAGACCCAGTACTTC. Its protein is CATRLAGEGETQYF.

The CDR3 loop reads CASSPRGPDTQYF. The CDR3 DNA follows: TGTGCCAGCAGCCCCAGGGGGCCTGATACGCAGTATTTT. V and J are TRBV7-9 and TRBJ2-3, with 8 bases lining up with TRBD1. Germline V gene lookup returns CDR1 SEHNR and CDR2 FQNEAQ (reference sequence). CDR3 length: 13 residues. With 5 bases clipped from V and 6 bases from J, the junction kept 4 bases outside the gene matches.

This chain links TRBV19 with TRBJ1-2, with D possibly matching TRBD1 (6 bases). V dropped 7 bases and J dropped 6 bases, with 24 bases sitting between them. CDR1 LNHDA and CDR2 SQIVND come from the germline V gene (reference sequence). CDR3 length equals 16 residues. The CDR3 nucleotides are TGTGCCAGTACCTCCACTAGGGGCAGGGGAGCGGATGGCTACACCTTC. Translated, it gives CASTSTRGRGADGYTF.

DNA of the CDR3: TGTGCCAGCGGGGACAGTAATGGAAACACCATATATTTT. Translating it yields CASGDSNGNTIYF. This rearrangement joins TRBV6-4 to TRBJ1-3, with 7 bases identical to TRBD1. Trimming at V came to 8 bases and at J to 3 bases, leaving 4 bases not matched to a gene. Germline V gene lookup returns CDR1 MRHNA and CDR2 SNTAGT. The length of the CDR3 is 13 residues.

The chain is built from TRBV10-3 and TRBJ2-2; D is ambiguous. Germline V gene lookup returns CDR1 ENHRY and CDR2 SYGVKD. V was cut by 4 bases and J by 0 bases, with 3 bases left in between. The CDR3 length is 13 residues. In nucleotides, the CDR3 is TGTGCCATCAGTGTCTCGAACACCGGGGAGCTGTTTTTT. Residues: CAISVSNTGELFF.